This T cell receptor (beta chain) was captured in a study of blood T cell repertoires in COVID-19. Overall study context: PBMCs, B-cell-depleted T cells, or T cells were the source of the cDNA or gDNA that made up the material.

TCRdb's copy holds only in-frame clones and misses some; the assay was immunoSEQ multiplex PCR. The profile shows about 170,000 clones, 70% to 90% of them singletons. Germline V CDR1 and CDR2: LNHDA, SQIVND (reference sequence). Trimming took 6 bases from V and 0 from J; bases not matched to a gene: 3. The CDR3 spans 14 residues. Seattle patient enrollment occurred during active infection, with longitudinal follow-up thereafter. This rearrangement joins TRBV19 to TRBJ2-7; TRBD2 matches 9 bases. The TCR comes from an elderly woman with COVID-19, enrolled during active disease. Sequenced material: peripheral blood. CDR3 protein: CASRKREDSYEQYF. The DNA for the CDR3 is TGTGCCAGTAGGAAGCGGGAGGACTCCTACGAGCAGTACTTC.